These T cell receptor beta chains were read from a single sample in a study of siplizumab effects on memory and regulatory T cells. Clones were read by immunoSEQ multiplex PCR, and TCRdb kept only the in-frame ones, dropping some. This table has about 56,000 clones, around 97% appearing once. The sample consisted of naive CD8+ T cells sorted from blood. These receptors were taken from a human donor in good health. CDR3s include the opening cysteine and the closing phenylalanine or tryptophan. The D gene is left open where the match is weak. Some rows have no size entry. The others give once, few or many, or a class for an expanded clone.

>TRBD2|TRBJ2-2|TRBV7-9|-
CASSFTSGANTGELFF
TGTGCCAGCAGCTTTACTAGCGGGGCGAACACCGGGGAGCTGTTTTTT
>-|TRBJ2-7|TRBV7-9|-
CASSLPGHYEQYF
TGTGCCAGCAGCTTACCCGGGCACTACGAGCAGTACTTC
>TRBD1|TRBJ1-1|TRBV2|-
CASRATGEDTEAFF
TGTGCCAGCAGGGCGACAGGGGAGGACACTGAAGCTTTCTTT
>-|TRBJ2-3|TRBV5-5|-
CASRPTGLASTDTQYF
TGTGCCAGCAGACCAACAGGGCTGGCTAGCACAGATACGCAGTATTTT
>-|TRBJ2-1|TRBV12-5|-
CASGLVTNEQFF
TGTGCTAGTGGTTTGGTAACCAATGAGCAGTTCTTC
>-|TRBJ2-1|TRBV6-1|-
CASRGANYNEQFF
TGTGCCAGCAGGGGAGCTAACTACAATGAGCAGTTCTTC
>-|TRBJ2-7|TRBV5-1|-
CASSQDGSYEQYF
TGCGCCAGCAGCCAGGACGGCTCCTACGAGCAGTACTTC
>-|TRBJ1-2|TRBV5-1|-
CASSLVPGAPGYTF
TGCGCCAGCAGCTTGGTTCCGGGGGCGCCGGGCTACACCTTC
>-|TRBJ1-1|TRBV4-2|-
CASSQDRVGDSEAFF
TGTGCCAGCAGCCAAGATCGAGTAGGAGACAGTGAAGCTTTCTTT
>-|TRBJ2-7|TRBV14|-
CASSQDIGFVHEQYF
TGTGCCAGCAGCCAAGATATTGGTTTCGTCCACGAGCAGTACTTC
>-|TRBJ2-1|TRBV27|-
CASSLGEEYNEQFF
TGTGCCAGCAGTCTAGGCGAAGAATACAATGAGCAGTTCTTC
>-|TRBJ1-2|TRBV5-4|-
CASSPWGAGYGYTF
TGTGCCAGCAGCCCCTGGGGGGCGGGCTATGGCTACACCTTC
>TRBD1|TRBJ1-2|TRBV10-3|-
CAISGASEGQGYGYTF
TGTGCCATCAGTGGAGCGAGTGAGGGACAGGGTTATGGCTACACCTTC
>-|TRBJ2-7|TRBV11-3|-
CASSSPAGTYEQYF
TGTGCCAGCAGCTCCCCGGCAGGCACCTACGAGCAGTACTTC
>TRBD2|TRBJ2-1|TRBV4-2|-
CASSQWTSGSLPGYNEQFF
TGTGCCAGCAGCCAATGGACTAGCGGGAGTCTGCCCGGGTACAATGAGCAGTTCTTC
>-|TRBJ1-1|TRBV6-5|-
CASIKNTEAFF
TGTGCCAGCATTAAGAACACTGAAGCTTTCTTT
>TRBD2|TRBJ2-3|TRBV5-1|-
CASSLGTSAGTDTQYF
TGCGCCAGCAGCTTGGGGACTAGCGCTGGCACAGATACGCAGTATTTT
>-|TRBJ1-6|TRBV27|once
CASTPLGGTPLHF
TGTGCCAGCACCCCTCTGGGGGGTACACCCCTCCACTTT
>TRBD2|TRBJ2-1|TRBV7-9|once
CASSNEREGHNEQFF
TGTGCCAGCAGCAACGAGCGGGAGGGCCACAATGAGCAGTTCTTC
>-|TRBJ1-2|TRBV30|once
CARMEGDYGYTF
TGTGCCCGGATGGAGGGGGACTATGGCTACACCTTC
>-|TRBJ2-7|TRBV6-6|-
CASSYTGPSYEQYF
TGTGCCAGCAGTTACACGGGACCATCCTACGAGCAGTACTTC
>TRBD2|TRBJ2-3|TRBV5-4|-
CASSGPGLAGEDTQYF
TGTGCCAGCAGCGGACCGGGACTAGCGGGAGAAGATACGCAGTATTTT
>-|TRBJ2-5|TRBV5-6|-
CASSLAGETQYF
TGTGCCAGCAGCTTGGCGGGCGAGACCCAGTACTTC
>-|TRBJ2-3|TRBV23-1|-
CASEVRESSTDTQYF
TGCGCCAGCGAAGTTCGGGAATCTAGCACAGATACGCAGTATTTT
>TRBD1|TRBJ1-5|TRBV9|-
CASSVGTGGNQPQHF
TGTGCCAGCAGCGTAGGGACAGGGGGCAATCAGCCCCAGCATTTT
>TRBD2|TRBJ2-3|TRBV15|-
CATSTTSGSRSYF
TGTGCCACCAGCACAACTAGCGGGAGTCGTTCATATTTT
>-|TRBJ2-3|TRBV11-3|-
CASSLGDGTSTDTQYF
TGTGCCAGCAGCTTAGGGGACGGAACTAGCACAGATACGCAGTATTTT
>-|TRBJ2-3|TRBV9|-
CASSPPAKGPDTQYF
TGTGCCAGCAGCCCACCTGCGAAAGGCCCAGATACGCAGTATTTT
>-|TRBJ2-5|TRBV27|-
CASSHGPRETQYF
TGTGCCAGCAGTCACGGGCCCAGAGAGACCCAGTACTTC
>TRBD2|TRBJ2-3|TRBV4-2|once
CASSQPEREGSTDTQYF
TGTGCCAGCAGCCAGCCGGAACGGGAGGGTAGCACAGATACGCAGTATTTT
>TRBD2|TRBJ2-7|TRBV29-1|-
CSVTSGDSYEQYF
TGCAGCGTAACTAGCGGGGATTCCTACGAGCAGTACTTC
>-|TRBJ2-7|TRBV4-1|-
CASSYTRDYEQYF
TGCGCCAGCAGCTATACCAGAGACTACGAGCAGTACTTC
>-|TRBJ1-1|TRBV4-2|-
CASSHPPQGQGNTEAFF
TGTGCCAGCAGCCACCCCCCGCAGGGGCAGGGGAACACTGAAGCTTTCTTT